The rows below give T cell receptor beta chains drawn from one sample of a study of pediatric ulcerative colitis. Profiled with immunoSEQ multiplex PCR; TCRdb holds only in-frame clones, not every one. This sample yields around 14,000 clones, of which about 87% are seen a single time; over 0.9% belongs to the top ten. The sample was blood. The receptors here all came from a boy aged 5 to 17 with moderate ulcerative colitis. Each CDR3 is given with its conserved first and last residue. The D gene is left open where the match is weak. Some rows mark clone size as missing; the rest say once, few, many or name a class of expanded clone.

j_call	v_call	clone_size	d_call	cdr3_aa	cdr3_nt
TRBJ1-1	TRBV2	NA	NA	CASSETPETEAFF	TGTGCCAGCAGTGAAACCCCGGAGACTGAAGCTTTCTTT
TRBJ2-4	TRBV9	NA	NA	CASSPLGSAKNIQYF	TGTGCCAGCAGCCCTTTGGGATCAGCCAAAAACATTCAGTACTTC
TRBJ2-1	TRBV7-9	NA	TRBD2	CASSPPSGTEQFF	TGTGCCAGCAGCCCCCCCAGCGGGACCGAGCAGTTCTTC
TRBJ2-1	TRBV10-3	NA	NA	CAIGSLAKYNEQFF	TGTGCCATCGGATCCCTAGCTAAGTACAATGAGCAGTTCTTC
TRBJ1-2	TRBV6-5	NA	NA	CASSPVSVYGYTF	TGTGCCAGCAGCCCCGTTTCCGTCTATGGCTACACCTTC
TRBJ1-1	TRBV5-1	NA	TRBD1	CASSPLTGVSPEAFF	TGCGCCAGCAGCCCGTTGACAGGGGTGAGCCCTGAAGCTTTCTTT
TRBJ2-3	TRBV29-1	NA	TRBD2	CSPVQRGPRADTQYF	TGCAGCCCCGTCCAGCGGGGGCCCCGGGCAGATACGCAGTATTTT
TRBJ1-1	TRBV2	NA	NA	CARGRHLRDTEAFF	TGTGCCAGGGGGAGACACCTCAGGGACACTGAAGCTTTCTTT
TRBJ2-3	TRBV6-6	once	NA	CATRRTGSTDTQYF	TGTGCAACCCGGAGGACGGGCAGCACAGATACGCAGTATTTT
TRBJ1-2	TRBV30	NA	NA	CAWSGYGYGYTF	TGTGCCTGGAGTGGTTATGGGTATGGCTACACCTTC
TRBJ1-1	TRBV30	NA	NA	CAWLRGTEAFF	TGTGCCTGGCTGAGGGGGACTGAAGCTTTCTTT
TRBJ1-3	TRBV7-2	NA	NA	CASSLVADQGHTIYF	TGTGCCAGCAGCCTAGTCGCCGACCAGGGTCACACCATATATTTT
TRBJ1-1	TRBV5-4	NA	NA	CASTILGVSTEAFF	TGTGCCAGCACCATCCTGGGGGTGAGCACTGAAGCTTTCTTT
TRBJ2-2	TRBV7-6	NA	TRBD1	CASSFSGQGASGELFF	TGTGCCAGCAGCTTTTCCGGGCAGGGGGCGTCCGGGGAGCTGTTTTTT
TRBJ2-7	TRBV3-1/TRBV3-2	NA	NA	CASSHPAYF	TGTGCCAGCAGCCACCCCGCGTACTTC
TRBJ2-2	TRBV4-3	few	TRBD2	CASSLRTSGDIPGELFF	TGCGCCAGCAGCCTACGGACTAGCGGGGACATACCCGGGGAGCTGTTTTTT
TRBJ1-6	TRBV7-2	few	NA	CASRREANSPLHF	TGTGCCAGCAGACGAGAAGCTAATTCACCCCTCCACTTT
TRBJ1-2	TRBV6-1	NA	TRBD1	CASSGTGGDGYGYTF	TGTGCCAGCAGTGGGACAGGGGGCGATGGCTATGGCTACACCTTC
TRBJ2-7	TRBV2	NA	NA	CATGRDTYEQYF	TGTGCCACTGGACGGGATACCTACGAGCAGTACTTC
TRBJ2-7	TRBV6-5	NA	TRBD1	CASSYGQGLDEQYF	TGTGCCAGCAGTTACGGACAGGGACTCGACGAGCAGTACTTC
TRBJ1-3	TRBV7-3	NA	TRBD1	CASSQDRVGNTIYF	TGTGCCAGCAGCCAGGACAGGGTGGGAAACACCATATATTTT
TRBJ1-1	TRBV19	NA	NA	CVTTREKGTEAFF	TGTGTCACGACCAGGGAAAAAGGGACTGAAGCTTTCTTT
TRBJ2-7	TRBV9	NA	NA	CASSPGGHEQYF	TGTGCCAGCAGCCCCGGGGGTCACGAGCAGTACTTC
TRBJ2-4	TRBV6-1	NA	TRBD1	CASRGTGGNIQYF	TGTGCCAGCCGCGGGACAGGGGGGAACATTCAGTACTTC
TRBJ2-7	TRBV11-3	few	TRBD1	CASSRTGDEQYF	TGTGCCAGCAGCCGAACAGGGGACGAGCAGTACTTC
TRBJ2-3	TRBV27	NA	NA	CASSGGTDTQYF	TGTGCCAGCAGTGGGGGCACAGATACGCAGTATTTT
TRBJ2-1	TRBV5-1	NA	NA	CASSPGTPSYNEQFF	TGCGCCAGCAGCCCGGGGACTCCGTCCTACAATGAGCAGTTCTTC
TRBJ2-1	TRBV18	NA	TRBD2	CASSPLGSGTSYNEQFF	TGTGCCAGCTCACCATTGGGTAGCGGGACATCCTACAATGAGCAGTTCTTC
TRBJ2-5	TRBV11-2	NA	NA	CASSFFPPTGTQETQYF	TGTGCCAGCAGCTTCTTCCCTCCAACCGGGACTCAAGAGACCCAGTACTTC
TRBJ2-5	TRBV7-9	NA	NA	CASSLNYHGQRETQYF	TGTGCCAGCAGCTTAAACTACCATGGCCAGCGGGAGACCCAGTACTTC
TRBJ1-2	TRBV11-2	NA	NA	CASSTIANYGYTF	TGTGCCAGCAGTACCATTGCTAACTATGGCTACACCTTC
TRBJ1-1	TRBV30	NA	NA	CAWRGGTRPEAFF	TGTGCCTGGAGGGGGGGGACACGGCCTGAAGCTTTCTTT
TRBJ2-5	TRBV9	NA	NA	CASSRYQETQYF	TGTGCCAGCAGCCGGTACCAAGAGACCCAGTACTTC
TRBJ2-7	TRBV6-1	once	TRBD1	CASSVPGQGVYEQYF	TGTGCCAGCAGTGTACCGGGACAGGGGGTTTACGAGCAGTACTTC
TRBJ2-5	TRBV9	NA	NA	CASSASRGSWETQYF	TGTGCCAGCAGCGCGTCTAGGGGAAGTTGGGAGACCCAGTACTTC
TRBJ2-3	TRBV9	NA	TRBD2	CASSGTSGSTDTQYF	TGTGCCAGCAGCGGGACTAGCGGCAGCACAGATACGCAGTATTTT
TRBJ1-6	TRBV9	NA	TRBD1	CASSDRRQGGNSPLHF	TGTGCCAGCAGCGACCGGAGACAGGGGGGTAATTCACCCCTCCACTTT
TRBJ2-7	TRBV7-2	NA	NA	CASSFDVTYEQYF	TGTGCCAGCAGCTTCGACGTAACCTACGAGCAGTACTTC
TRBJ1-2	TRBV9	few	TRBD1	CASSLTGGAGYGYTF	TGTGCCAGCAGCCTCACAGGGGGCGCGGGATATGGCTACACCTTC
TRBJ2-5	TRBV7-2	NA	NA	CASSSQDGAETQYF	TGTGCCAGCAGCTCCCAGGACGGGGCGGAGACCCAGTACTTC
TRBJ1-2	TRBV18	NA	NA	CASSPDSNYGYTF	TGTGCCAGCTCACCTGATTCTAACTATGGCTACACCTTC
TRBJ2-1	TRBV5-5	NA	TRBD2	CASSLAGGGTYNEQFF	TGTGCCAGCAGCTTGGCCGGCGGGGGGACCTACAATGAGCAGTTCTTC
TRBJ1-2	TRBV28	once	TRBD1	CASSTLGQGKNGYTF	TGTGCCAGCAGTACCCTAGGACAGGGAAAGAATGGCTACACCTTC
TRBJ2-1	TRBV6-6	NA	TRBD1	CASTRATGGLDEQFF	TGTGCCAGCACTCGGGCGACAGGGGGCTTGGATGAGCAGTTCTTC
TRBJ1-1	TRBV20-1	NA	NA	CSARAAEAFF	TGCAGTGCTAGGGCGGCAGAAGCTTTCTTT
TRBJ1-1	TRBV27	once	NA	CASNPTGNTEAFF	TGTGCCAGCAACCCAACAGGGAACACTGAAGCTTTCTTT
TRBJ2-5	TRBV5-1	NA	TRBD1	CASSQTGAKQETQYF	TGCGCCAGCAGCCAAACAGGGGCCAAACAAGAGACCCAGTACTTC
TRBJ1-5	TRBV4-3	NA	NA	CASSQGGAGSSQPQHF	TGCGCCAGCAGCCAAGGGGGGGCAGGGTCCAGCCAGCCCCAGCATTTT
TRBJ2-4	TRBV18	NA	TRBD2	CASSPSLAGVYVNIQYF	TGTGCCAGCTCACCGTCACTAGCGGGGGTGTATGTAAACATTCAGTACTTC
TRBJ1-6	TRBV7-2	NA	NA	CASSLEGRLLRSYNSPLHF	TGTGCCAGCAGCTTAGAGGGACGCCTCCTCCGCTCCTATAATTCACCCCTCCACTTT
TRBJ2-3	TRBV6-1	NA	NA	CASTKGVGGTDTQYF	TGTGCCAGCACCAAGGGGGTGGGGGGCACAGATACGCAGTATTTT
TRBJ2-6	TRBV7-3	NA	NA	CASSLGRLGVYGANVLTF	TGTGCCAGCAGCTTGGGTCGATTGGGGGTATATGGGGCCAACGTCCTGACTTTC
TRBJ1-1	TRBV5-6	once	NA	CASSLAGALNTEAFF	TGTGCCAGCAGCTTGGCGGGGGCACTGAACACTGAAGCTTTCTTT
TRBJ2-1	TRBV9	NA	TRBD1	CASSDDRVSNEQFF	TGTGCCAGCAGCGACGACAGGGTCAGCAATGAGCAGTTCTTC
TRBJ2-1	TRBV9	NA	NA	CASSPRGAGFNEQFF	TGTGCCAGCAGCCCCCGGGGGGCAGGCTTCAATGAGCAGTTCTTC
TRBJ1-2	TRBV28	NA	NA	CASSFGSNYGYTF	TGTGCCAGCAGTTTTGGGAGTAACTATGGCTACACCTTC
TRBJ2-1	TRBV6-1	NA	TRBD2	CASSVFGGVYNEQFF	TGTGCCAGCTCCGTTTTCGGGGGGGTTTACAATGAGCAGTTCTTC
TRBJ2-5	TRBV7-8	NA	NA	CASSRAQETQYF	TGTGCCAGCAGCAGGGCCCAAGAGACCCAGTACTTC
TRBJ2-5	TRBV6-1	NA	TRBD2	CASSEEVAGGLQETQYF	TGTGCCAGCAGTGAAGAGGTAGCGGGGGGCCTCCAAGAGACCCAGTACTTC
TRBJ1-5	TRBV19	NA	NA	CASSPPEQGRQPQHF	TGTGCCAGTAGTCCCCCCGAGCAGGGACGTCAGCCCCAGCATTTT